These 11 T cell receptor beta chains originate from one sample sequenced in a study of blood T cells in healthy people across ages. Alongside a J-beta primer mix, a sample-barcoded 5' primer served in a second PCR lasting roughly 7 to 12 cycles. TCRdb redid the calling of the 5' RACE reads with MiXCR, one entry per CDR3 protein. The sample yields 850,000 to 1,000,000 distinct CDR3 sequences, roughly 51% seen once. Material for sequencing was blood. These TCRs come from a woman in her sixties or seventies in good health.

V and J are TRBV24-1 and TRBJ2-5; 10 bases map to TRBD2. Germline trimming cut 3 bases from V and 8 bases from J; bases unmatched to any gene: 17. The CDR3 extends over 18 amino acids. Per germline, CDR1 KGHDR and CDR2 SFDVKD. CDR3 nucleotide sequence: TGTGCCACCAGTGATACCCCCTATTCTAGCGGGAGTTTCTCTACCCAGTACTTC. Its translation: CATSDTPYSSGSFSTQYF.

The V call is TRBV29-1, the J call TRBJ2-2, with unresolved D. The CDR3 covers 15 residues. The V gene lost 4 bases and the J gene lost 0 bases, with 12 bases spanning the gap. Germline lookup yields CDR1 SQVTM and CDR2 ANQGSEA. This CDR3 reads CSVVLGLTNTGELFF. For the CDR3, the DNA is TGCAGCGTTGTATTGGGTCTTACGAACACCGGGGAGCTGTTTTTT.

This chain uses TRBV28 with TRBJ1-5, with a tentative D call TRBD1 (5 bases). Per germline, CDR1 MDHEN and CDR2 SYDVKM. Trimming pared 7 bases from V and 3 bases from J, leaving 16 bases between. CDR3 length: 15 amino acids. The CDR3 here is CASNTIGTANQPQHF. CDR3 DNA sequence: TGTGCCAGCAATACGATTGGGACTGCCAATCAGCCCCAGCATTTT.

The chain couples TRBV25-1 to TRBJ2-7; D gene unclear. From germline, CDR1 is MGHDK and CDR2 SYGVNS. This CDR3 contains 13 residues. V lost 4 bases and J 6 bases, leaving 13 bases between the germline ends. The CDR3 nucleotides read TGTGCCAGCAGTGCGACGCAATTGGGCGAGCAGTACTTC. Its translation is CASSATQLGEQYF.

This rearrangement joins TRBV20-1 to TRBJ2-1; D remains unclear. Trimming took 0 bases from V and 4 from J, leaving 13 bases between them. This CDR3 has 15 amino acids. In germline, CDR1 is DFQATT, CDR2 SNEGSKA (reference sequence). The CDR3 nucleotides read TGCAGTGCTAGAGACTGGGTCAAAACGTACAATGAGCAGTTCTTC. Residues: CSARDWVKTYNEQFF.

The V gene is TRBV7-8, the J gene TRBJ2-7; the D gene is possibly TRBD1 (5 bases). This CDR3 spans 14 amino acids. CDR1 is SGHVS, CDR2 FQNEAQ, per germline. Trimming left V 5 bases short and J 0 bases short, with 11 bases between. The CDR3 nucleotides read TGTGCCAGCAGCCTAGGGGAACCCTCCTACGAGCAGTACTTC. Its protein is CASSLGEPSYEQYF.

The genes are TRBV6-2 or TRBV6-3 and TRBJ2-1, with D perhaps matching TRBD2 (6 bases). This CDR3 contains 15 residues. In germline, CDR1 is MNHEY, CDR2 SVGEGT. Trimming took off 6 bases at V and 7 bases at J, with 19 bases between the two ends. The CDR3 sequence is CASRELGRRLNEQFF. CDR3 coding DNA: TGTGCCAGCAGGGAGCTCGGGAGACGTTTGAATGAGCAGTTCTTC.

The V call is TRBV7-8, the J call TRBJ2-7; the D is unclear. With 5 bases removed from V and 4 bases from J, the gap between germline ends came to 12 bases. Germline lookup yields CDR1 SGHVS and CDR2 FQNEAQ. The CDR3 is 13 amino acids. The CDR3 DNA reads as TGTGCCAGCAGCAGGGTAGCACAGTACGAGCAGTACTTC. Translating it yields CASSRVAQYEQYF.

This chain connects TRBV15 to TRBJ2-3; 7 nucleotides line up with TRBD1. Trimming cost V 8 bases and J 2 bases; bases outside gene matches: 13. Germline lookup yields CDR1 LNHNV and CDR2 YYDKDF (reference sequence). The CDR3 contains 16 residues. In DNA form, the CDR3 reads TGTGCCACCCGAAGACAGGGAAGGGTAGACACAGATACGCAGTATTTT. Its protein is CATRRQGRVDTDTQYF. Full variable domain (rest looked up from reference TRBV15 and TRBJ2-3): DAMVIQNPRYQVTQFGKPVTLSCSQTLNHNVMYWYQQKSSQAPKLLFHYYDKDFNNEADTPDNFQSRRPNTSFCFLDIRSPGLGDTAMYLCATRRQGRVDTDTQYFGPGTRLTVL.

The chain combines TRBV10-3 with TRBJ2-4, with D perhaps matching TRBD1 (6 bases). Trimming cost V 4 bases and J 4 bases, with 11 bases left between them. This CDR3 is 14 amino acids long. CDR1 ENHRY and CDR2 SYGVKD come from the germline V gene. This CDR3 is CAISGPGAKNIQYF. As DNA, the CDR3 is TGTGCCATCAGTGGTCCAGGGGCGAAAAACATTCAGTACTTC.

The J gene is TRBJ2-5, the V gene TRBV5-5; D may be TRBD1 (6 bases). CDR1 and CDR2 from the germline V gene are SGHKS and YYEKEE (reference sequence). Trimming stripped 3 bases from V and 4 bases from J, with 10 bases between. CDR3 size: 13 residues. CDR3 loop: CASSSQGAETQYF. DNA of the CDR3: TGTGCCAGCAGCTCACAGGGTGCAGAGACCCAGTACTTC.